This TCR beta chain is drawn from a study of cytomegalovirus exposure and HLA in healthy donors. Study outcomes and limitations: TCR clusters originating in the first cohort tended to co-occur in the approximately 130 validation repertoires, according to a later analysis. Cytomegalovirus-associated status was assigned to 150 to 200 TCR beta chains.

This clone was detected only once. Its antigen is not known. Germline V lookup: CDR1 KGHSH, CDR2 LQKENI. The CDR3 has 17 amino acids. The V segment lost 3 bases and the J segment 2 bases; nucleotides outside the gene matches: 9. Libraries were prepared by immunoSEQ multiplex PCR; TCRdb keeps only in-frame clonotypes and omits some of them. The profile shows 130,000 or so clones, approximately 89% of them singletons. The chain links TRBV18 to TRBJ2-3; 9 bases map to TRBD2. The sequencing sample was made of PBMCs. The origin of this receptor is a man younger than 40 in good health and CMV-seronegative. CDR3 coding DNA: TGTGCCAGCTCACCTGGGACTAGCCTTTGGTCCACAGATACGCAGTATTTT. Translating it yields CASSPGTSLWSTDTQYF.